This record concerns one T cell receptor beta chain sequence. The antigen it binds to is not known. No base quality information exists; no much larger clone differs at one position. Sequences MGHDK (CDR1) and SYGVNS (CDR2) are obtained from the germline V gene. Trimming removed 3 bases from V and 2 bases from J; the gene matches leave 6 bases unexplained. The CDR3 runs 16 amino acids, cysteine and phenylalanine included. The kept DNA is CDR3 alone, 48 bases in frame from the first base. This sample is part of a study of T cell responses to AZD1222 COVID-19 vaccine (dated by TCRdb to 2020 to 2022). In terms of the full investigation: AZD1222 recipients whose second dose came at about 4 weeks and those whose second dose came at about 12 weeks were combined into one group, since spike-specific TCR depth and breadth did not differ between the two schedules. TCR sequencing was performed for about 250 trial participants, of whom around 200 were given two doses of AZD1222 and approximately 25 were given two doses of MenACWY control vaccine. Trial participants were enrolled by age into 18-55, 56-69 and 70-plus year subgroups, with 148, 28 and 57 TCR-sequenced participants respectively.

Sample time point, as interpreted from the label and publication: baseline before first vaccination. The vaccinee samples were drawn from two UK trials, COV001 and COV002, one of which was a single-blind randomized controlled phase 2/3 trial testing AZD1222 (ChAdOx1 nCoV-19) in healthy adults. For TCRbeta chain sequencing, PBMC samples from trial participants were taken at day 0 and at day 28 after the second dose. Results and caveats for the whole study, not just this receptor: Conclusions about previously exposed vaccinees were limited because only six AZD1222 recipients were SARS-CoV-2 seropositive at baseline. The 56-69-year group was small, and its depth increase did not reach significance, likely because of low power. Spike-specific TCR breadth and depth rose significantly after two AZD1222 doses compared with day 0 and with MenACWY recipients. Participants were mostly white British, with more females than males. The authors suggested clonal diversity may have been underestimated. Because no samples from the day 14 peak response were available, repertoires could be characterized only after the peak T cell response. Epitopes outside the regions mutated in the B.1.351 and B.1.1.7 variants were reportedly recognized by nearly half of the unique spike-specific TCRs. The vaccine-associated CD4 TCRs covered the entire spike protein, and the dominant responses fell in regions 160-218 and 743-854.

The CDR3 regions of human TCRbeta chains were analyzed by immunosequencing. Under the source paper's analysis protocol: Repertoire TCRs were checked for matches against a reference library of SARS-CoV-2-specific TCRs that had been generated using the MIRA antigen-specificity platform. Breadth was defined as the fraction of unique TCRs that were SARS-CoV-2-associated. Depth was defined as the fraction of total T cells that were SARS-CoV-2-associated. Using the MIRA data, each spike-specific TCR was mapped to the spike region that the TCR reacts to and placed in a CD4 or CD8 class. Log10-transformed breadth and depth values were compared by one-way ANOVA with Sidak's multiple comparisons tests. Sourced from immuneACCESS, this table was stored by TCRdb with only in-frame sequences that have V and J called. A share of the clones is absent; for the studies checked, an unresolved V gene accounts for under half, and the remainder has no known explanation. V and J calls and clone size are as listed in that table; D and trimming were resolved from the DNA. The sample table lists approximately 140,000 clones, roughly nine tenths of them with a count of one. The ten most abundant clones make up about 3% of the sample.

The source is an adult in good health. The material was peripheral blood, obtained on day 0 of AZD1222 vaccination. The chain is made from TRBV25-1 and TRBJ2-4, and TRBD2 matches 8 of the central bases. The nucleotide sequence is TGTGCCAGCAGTGACGGGAGGGCCGAAACCAAAAACATTCAGTACTTC. The translation is CASSDGRAETKNIQYF.